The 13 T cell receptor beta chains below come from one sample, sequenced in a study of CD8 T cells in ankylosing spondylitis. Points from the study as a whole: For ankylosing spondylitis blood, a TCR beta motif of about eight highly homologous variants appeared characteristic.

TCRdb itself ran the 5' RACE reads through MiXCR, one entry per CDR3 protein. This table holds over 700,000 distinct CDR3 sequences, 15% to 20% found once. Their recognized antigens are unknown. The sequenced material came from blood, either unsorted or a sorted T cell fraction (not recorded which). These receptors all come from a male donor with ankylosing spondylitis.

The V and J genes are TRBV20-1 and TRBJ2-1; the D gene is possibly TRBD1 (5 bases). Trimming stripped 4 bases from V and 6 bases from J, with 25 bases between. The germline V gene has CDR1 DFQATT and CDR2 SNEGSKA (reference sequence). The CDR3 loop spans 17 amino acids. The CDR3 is CSANRDSGKAQGNEQFF. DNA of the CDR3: TGCAGTGCTAACCGAGATTCAGGGAAGGCACAAGGCAATGAGCAGTTCTTC.

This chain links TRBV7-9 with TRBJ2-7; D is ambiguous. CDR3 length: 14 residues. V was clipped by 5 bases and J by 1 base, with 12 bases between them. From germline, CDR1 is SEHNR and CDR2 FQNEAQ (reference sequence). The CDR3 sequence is CASSPPMRSYEQYF. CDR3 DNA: TGTGCCAGCAGCCCCCCTATGCGATCCTACGAGCAGTACTTC.

The CDR3, as DNA: TGCAGTGCTCTAGGTGGGGACGTACCCTATGGCTACACCTTC. Translating gives CSALGGDVPYGYTF. The chain joins TRBV20-1 to TRBJ1-2, with a possible D match to TRBD1 (5 bases). The germline CDR1 and CDR2 sequences are DFQATT and SNEGSKA (reference sequence). Between the trimmed V and J ends, which lost 5 bases and 4 bases, there was a span of 17 bases. The CDR3 sequence is 14 residues long.

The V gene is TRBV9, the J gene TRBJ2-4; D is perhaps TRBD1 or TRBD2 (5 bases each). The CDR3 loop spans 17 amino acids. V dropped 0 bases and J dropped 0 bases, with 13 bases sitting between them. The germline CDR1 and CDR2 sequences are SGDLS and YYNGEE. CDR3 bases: TGTGCCAGCAGCGTAGAGTGGGGGTCCTTAGCCAAAAACATTCAGTACTTC. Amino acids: CASSVEWGSLAKNIQYF.

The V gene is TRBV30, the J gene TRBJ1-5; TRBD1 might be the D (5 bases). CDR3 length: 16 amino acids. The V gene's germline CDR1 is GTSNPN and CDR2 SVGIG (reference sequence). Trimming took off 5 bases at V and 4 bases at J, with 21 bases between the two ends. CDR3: CAWGGAKWTDNQPQHF. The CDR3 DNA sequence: TGTGCCTGGGGGGGAGCTAAGTGGACGGATAATCAGCCCCAGCATTTT.

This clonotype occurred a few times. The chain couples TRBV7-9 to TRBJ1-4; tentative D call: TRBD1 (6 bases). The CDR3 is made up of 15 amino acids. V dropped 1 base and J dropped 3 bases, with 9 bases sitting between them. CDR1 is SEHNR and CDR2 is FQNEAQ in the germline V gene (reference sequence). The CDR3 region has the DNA TGTGCCAGCAGCTTAGGTGGGGGCCCTAATGAAAAACTGTTTTTT. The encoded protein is CASSLGGGPNEKLFF.

CDR3 in DNA: TGTGCCAGCAGCCCGTTTGGGGAGCTGTTTTTT. This translates into CASSPFGELFF. This chain joins TRBV7-9 and TRBJ2-2; D is uncertain. Germline V lookup: CDR1 SEHNR, CDR2 FQNEAQ (reference sequence). This CDR3 is built from 11 residues. V was clipped by 5 bases and J by 8 bases, with 6 bases between them.

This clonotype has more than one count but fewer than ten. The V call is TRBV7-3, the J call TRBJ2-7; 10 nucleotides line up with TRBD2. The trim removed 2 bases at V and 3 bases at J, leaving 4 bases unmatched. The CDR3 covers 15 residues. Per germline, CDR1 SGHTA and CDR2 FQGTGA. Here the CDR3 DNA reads TGTGCCAGCAGCTTAGGTCCTAGCGGGAGCTACGAGCAGTACTTC. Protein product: CASSLGPSGSYEQYF.

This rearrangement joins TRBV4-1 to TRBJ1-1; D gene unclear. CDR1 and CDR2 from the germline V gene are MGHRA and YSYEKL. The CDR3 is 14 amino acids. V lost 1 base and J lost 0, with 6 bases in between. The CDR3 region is CASSQAQMNTEAFF. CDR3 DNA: TGCGCCAGCAGCCAAGCACAGATGAACACTGAAGCTTTCTTT.

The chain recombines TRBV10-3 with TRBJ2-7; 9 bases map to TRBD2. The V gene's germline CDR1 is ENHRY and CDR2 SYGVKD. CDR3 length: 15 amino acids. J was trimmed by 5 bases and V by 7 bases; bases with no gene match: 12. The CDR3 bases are TGTGCCATCAATCAGGGGGTTAGCGGGAGTGACGAGCAGTACTTC. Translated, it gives CAINQGVSGSDEQYF.

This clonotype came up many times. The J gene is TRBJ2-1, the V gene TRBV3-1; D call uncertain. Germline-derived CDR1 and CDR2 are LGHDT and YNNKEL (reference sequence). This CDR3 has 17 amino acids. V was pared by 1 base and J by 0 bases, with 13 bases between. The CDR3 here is CASSQGVGLASYNEQFF. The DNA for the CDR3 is TGTGCCAGCAGCCAAGGAGTAGGTTTGGCCTCCTACAATGAGCAGTTCTTC.

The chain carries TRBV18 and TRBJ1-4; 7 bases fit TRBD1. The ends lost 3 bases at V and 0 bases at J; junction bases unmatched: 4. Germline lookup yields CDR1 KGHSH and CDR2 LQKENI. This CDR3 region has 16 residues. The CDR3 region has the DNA TGTGCCAGCTCACCCCGACAGGGCGCAACTAATGAAAAACTGTTTTTT. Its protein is CASSPRQGATNEKLFF. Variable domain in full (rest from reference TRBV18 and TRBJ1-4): NAGVMQNPRHLVRRRGQEARLRCSPMKGHSHVYWYRQLPEEGLKFMVYLQKENIIDESGMPKERFSAEFPKEGPSILRIQQVVRGDSAAYFCASSPRQGATNEKLFFGSGTQLSVL.

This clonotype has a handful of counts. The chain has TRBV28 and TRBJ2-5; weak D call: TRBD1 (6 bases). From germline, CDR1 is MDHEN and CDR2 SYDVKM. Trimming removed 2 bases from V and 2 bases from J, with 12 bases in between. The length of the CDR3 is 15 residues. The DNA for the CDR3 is TGTGCCAGCAGTTTAACAGGGTCGTGGCAAGAGACCCAGTACTTC. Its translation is CASSLTGSWQETQYF.